This is a list of T cell receptor beta chains from one sample in a study of OX40 agonist ivuxolimab in advanced cancers. TCRdb's copy holds only in-frame clones and misses some; the assay was immunoSEQ multiplex PCR. The sample yields about 73,000 clones, just under 90% seen once. This sample comprised CD4+ or CD8+ T cells sorted from blood, obtained in a trial of the OX40 agonist ivuxolimab. The source is an adult with an advanced solid tumor such as melanoma, head and neck, liver or kidney cancer. Both conserved end residues are part of each CDR3. Each record gives: CDR3 length, clone size, D gene, J gene, V gene, CDR3 protein, CDR3 DNA. A D gene is named only where the DNA matches it firmly. The size entry is marked missing in some rows and otherwise reads once, few, many or a size class.

CDR3 length: 14
clone size: .
D gene: .
J gene: TRBJ1-5
V gene: TRBV19
CDR3 protein: CASRTHGGNQPQHF
CDR3 DNA: TGTGCCAGTAGGACACACGGTGGCAATCAGCCCCAGCATTTT

CDR3 length: 16
clone size: once
D gene: TRBD2
J gene: TRBJ2-2
V gene: TRBV28
CDR3 protein: CASSRLESGRPGELFF
CDR3 DNA: TGTGCCAGCAGTCGCCTGGAGAGCGGGAGGCCCGGGGAGCTGTTTTTT

CDR3 length: 16
clone size: .
D gene: .
J gene: TRBJ2-1
V gene: TRBV19
CDR3 protein: CASSIARGQLRDEQFF
CDR3 DNA: TGTGCCAGTAGTATAGCCAGGGGTCAATTGCGCGATGAGCAGTTCTTC

CDR3 length: 16
clone size: .
D gene: TRBD2
J gene: TRBJ2-5
V gene: TRBV5-1
CDR3 protein: CASSLGLTGGPETQYF
CDR3 DNA: TGCGCCAGCAGCTTGGGACTAACGGGAGGGCCAGAGACCCAGTACTTC

CDR3 length: 14
clone size: .
D gene: TRBD1
J gene: TRBJ1-2
V gene: TRBV25-1
CDR3 protein: CASSSGTGAYGYTF
CDR3 DNA: TGTGCCAGCTCCTCCGGGACAGGGGCCTATGGCTACACCTTC

CDR3 length: 14
clone size: once
D gene: .
J gene: TRBJ2-2
V gene: TRBV6-1
CDR3 protein: CASSALKLAGELFF
CDR3 DNA: TGTGCCAGCAGTGCACTTAAACTAGCCGGGGAGCTGTTTTTT

CDR3 length: 16
clone size: .
D gene: TRBD2
J gene: TRBJ2-1
V gene: TRBV19
CDR3 protein: CASSIDGASGRSEQFF
CDR3 DNA: TGTGCCAGTAGTATAGATGGGGCTAGCGGGAGGTCTGAGCAGTTCTTC

CDR3 length: 15
clone size: .
D gene: .
J gene: TRBJ1-1
V gene: TRBV14
CDR3 protein: CASSQVRGGVAEAFF
CDR3 DNA: TGTGCCAGCAGCCAAGTGAGGGGAGGGGTGGCTGAAGCTTTCTTT

CDR3 length: 15
clone size: .
D gene: TRBD2
J gene: TRBJ2-2
V gene: TRBV5-4
CDR3 protein: CASSRGRGDTGELFF
CDR3 DNA: TGTGCCAGCAGCCGGGGGAGGGGCGACACCGGGGAGCTGTTTTTT

CDR3 length: 16
clone size: .
D gene: TRBD2
J gene: TRBJ2-3
V gene: TRBV18
CDR3 protein: CASSPQIAGGADTQYF
CDR3 DNA: TGTGCCAGCTCACCACAGATAGCGGGAGGCGCAGATACGCAGTATTTT

CDR3 length: 13
clone size: .
D gene: .
J gene: TRBJ2-7
V gene: TRBV11-3
CDR3 protein: CASSLTISYEQYF
CDR3 DNA: TGTGCCAGCAGCCTCACGATCTCCTACGAGCAGTACTTC

CDR3 length: 14
clone size: .
D gene: .
J gene: TRBJ2-7
V gene: TRBV27
CDR3 protein: CASRPSGTPYEQYF
CDR3 DNA: TGTGCCAGCAGACCATCCGGGACCCCCTACGAGCAGTACTTC

CDR3 length: 15
clone size: .
D gene: TRBD2
J gene: TRBJ2-1
V gene: TRBV10-3
CDR3 protein: CAISESGSSYNEQFF
CDR3 DNA: TGTGCCATCAGTGAAAGCGGGAGCTCCTACAATGAGCAGTTCTTC

CDR3 length: 18
clone size: .
D gene: TRBD1
J gene: TRBJ2-5
V gene: TRBV19
CDR3 protein: CASSIGATGGSNWETQYF
CDR3 DNA: TGTGCCAGTAGTATCGGGGCAACAGGGGGTTCGAATTGGGAGACCCAGTACTTC

CDR3 length: 15
clone size: .
D gene: .
J gene: TRBJ1-3
V gene: TRBV21-1
CDR3 protein: CASSKVKHSGNTIYF
CDR3 DNA: TGTGCCAGCAGCAAAGTGAAACACTCTGGAAACACCATATATTTT

CDR3 length: 13
clone size: .
D gene: TRBD1
J gene: TRBJ1-2
V gene: TRBV7-9
CDR3 protein: CATRSGGVFGYTF
CDR3 DNA: TGTGCCACGCGTTCAGGGGGCGTTTTTGGCTACACCTTC

CDR3 length: 14
clone size: .
D gene: .
J gene: TRBJ2-6
V gene: TRBV5-1
CDR3 protein: CASSLQSGANVLTF
CDR3 DNA: TGCGCCAGCAGCCTTCAATCTGGGGCCAACGTCCTGACTTTC

CDR3 length: 15
clone size: .
D gene: TRBD2
J gene: TRBJ2-7
V gene: TRBV11-3
CDR3 protein: CASSLDGGLLDEQYF
CDR3 DNA: TGTGCCAGCAGCTTAGATGGGGGACTATTGGACGAGCAGTACTTC

CDR3 length: 17
clone size: .
D gene: TRBD2
J gene: TRBJ2-4
V gene: TRBV30
CDR3 protein: CAWSLGGLAGLKNIQYF
CDR3 DNA: TGTGCCTGGAGCCTGGGAGGACTAGCGGGACTCAAAAACATTCAGTACTTC

CDR3 length: 13
clone size: .
D gene: .
J gene: TRBJ2-2
V gene: TRBV9
CDR3 protein: CASSVQNTGELFF
CDR3 DNA: TGTGCCAGCAGCGTCCAAAACACCGGGGAGCTGTTTTTT

CDR3 length: 12
clone size: .
D gene: .
J gene: TRBJ1-2
V gene: TRBV15
CDR3 protein: CATSRDLYGYTF
CDR3 DNA: TGTGCCACCAGCAGAGACCTCTATGGCTACACCTTC

CDR3 length: 13
clone size: .
D gene: .
J gene: TRBJ1-2
V gene: TRBV7-9
CDR3 protein: CASGDTDNYGYTF
CDR3 DNA: TGTGCCAGCGGGGACACGGATAACTATGGCTACACCTTC

CDR3 length: 13
clone size: .
D gene: .
J gene: TRBJ2-3
V gene: TRBV7-7
CDR3 protein: CASSLTHTDTQYF
CDR3 DNA: TGTGCTAGCAGCTTAACTCACACAGATACGCAGTATTTT

CDR3 length: 15
clone size: .
D gene: .
J gene: TRBJ1-5
V gene: TRBV18
CDR3 protein: CASSPAGGTNQPQHF
CDR3 DNA: TGTGCCAGCTCACCAGCGGGAGGGACCAATCAGCCCCAGCATTTT

CDR3 length: 18
clone size: .
D gene: TRBD2
J gene: TRBJ2-1
V gene: TRBV7-8
CDR3 protein: CASSLARTSASSYNEQFF
CDR3 DNA: TGTGCCAGCAGCTTAGCTAGGACTAGCGCTAGCTCCTACAATGAGCAGTTCTTC

CDR3 length: 15
clone size: .
D gene: .
J gene: TRBJ1-5
V gene: TRBV7-2
CDR3 protein: CASSPQVGGNQPQHF
CDR3 DNA: TGTGCCAGCAGCCCTCAGGTGGGTGGCAATCAGCCCCAGCATTTT

CDR3 length: 15
clone size: once
D gene: .
J gene: TRBJ2-5
V gene: TRBV6-5
CDR3 protein: CASSYQPSVPETQYF
CDR3 DNA: TGTGCCAGCAGTTACCAGCCCAGCGTCCCGGAGACCCAGTACTTC

CDR3 length: 15
clone size: .
D gene: TRBD1
J gene: TRBJ2-7
V gene: TRBV11-3
CDR3 protein: CASSRDRVGSYEQYF
CDR3 DNA: TGTGCCAGCAGCAGGGACAGGGTAGGGTCCTACGAGCAGTACTTC

CDR3 length: 16
clone size: .
D gene: TRBD2
J gene: TRBJ2-1
V gene: TRBV6-5
CDR3 protein: CASSYSLAGGQGEQFF
CDR3 DNA: TGTGCCAGCAGTTACTCGCTAGCGGGAGGCCAGGGTGAGCAGTTCTTC

CDR3 length: 14
clone size: once
D gene: .
J gene: TRBJ1-3
V gene: TRBV6-6
CDR3 protein: CASRRRDGGNTIYF
CDR3 DNA: TGTGCCAGCAGACGCCGGGATGGTGGAAACACCATATATTTT

CDR3 length: 15
clone size: .
D gene: TRBD1
J gene: TRBJ1-2
V gene: TRBV18
CDR3 protein: CASSPVTGGFWGCTF
CDR3 DNA: TGTGCCAGCTCACCGGTGACAGGGGGATTTTGGGGCTGCACCTTC

CDR3 length: 13
clone size: .
D gene: .
J gene: TRBJ2-5
V gene: TRBV5-1
CDR3 protein: CASSSAGGGPQYF
CDR3 DNA: TGCGCCAGCAGCTCCGCCGGGGGAGGCCCCCAGTACTTC

CDR3 length: 14
clone size: once
D gene: .
J gene: TRBJ2-1
V gene: TRBV29-1
CDR3 protein: CSVEGTPKGNEQFF
CDR3 DNA: TGCAGCGTTGAAGGGACGCCCAAAGGCAATGAGCAGTTCTTC

CDR3 length: 14
clone size: .
D gene: .
J gene: TRBJ1-5
V gene: TRBV28
CDR3 protein: CASSLGGHNQPQHF
CDR3 DNA: TGTGCCAGCAGTTTAGGGGGGCACAATCAGCCCCAGCATTTT

CDR3 length: 15
clone size: once
D gene: .
J gene: TRBJ1-2
V gene: TRBV7-2
CDR3 protein: CASSLNSGRSYGYTF
CDR3 DNA: TGTGCCAGCAGCTTAAACTCCGGGAGGAGCTATGGCTACACCTTC

CDR3 length: 16
clone size: .
D gene: TRBD2
J gene: TRBJ2-3
V gene: TRBV7-3
CDR3 protein: CASSPIAGGRPDTQYF
CDR3 DNA: TGTGCCAGCAGCCCGATAGCGGGAGGGCGCCCAGATACGCAGTATTTT

CDR3 length: 14
clone size: .
D gene: TRBD1
J gene: TRBJ2-5
V gene: TRBV19
CDR3 protein: CASSTHRGQETQYF
CDR3 DNA: TGTGCCAGTAGTACACACAGGGGCCAAGAGACCCAGTACTTC

CDR3 length: 16
clone size: .
D gene: TRBD1
J gene: TRBJ1-1
V gene: TRBV6-1
CDR3 protein: CASSVGLTGVGTEAFF
CDR3 DNA: TGTGCCAGCAGTGTAGGGTTAACAGGGGTCGGCACTGAAGCTTTCTTT

CDR3 length: 15
clone size: once
D gene: .
J gene: TRBJ1-3
V gene: TRBV30
CDR3 protein: CAWSRGTDSGNTIYF
CDR3 DNA: TGTGCCTGGTCCAGGGGAACCGACTCTGGAAACACCATATATTTT

CDR3 length: 13
clone size: once
D gene: .
J gene: TRBJ1-1
V gene: TRBV18
CDR3 protein: CASSGQANTEAFF
CDR3 DNA: TGTGCCAGCTCTGGGCAGGCGAACACTGAAGCTTTCTTT

CDR3 length: 15
clone size: .
D gene: TRBD1
J gene: TRBJ2-7
V gene: TRBV5-1
CDR3 protein: CASSHRDRVSYEQYF
CDR3 DNA: TGCGCCAGCAGCCACCGGGACAGGGTCTCCTACGAGCAGTACTTC

CDR3 length: 15
clone size: .
D gene: .
J gene: TRBJ2-3
V gene: TRBV5-5
CDR3 protein: CASSLGGGGTDTQYF
CDR3 DNA: TGTGCCAGCAGCTTAGGAGGGGGCGGCACAGATACGCAGTATTTT

CDR3 length: 14
clone size: .
D gene: .
J gene: TRBJ2-2
V gene: TRBV19
CDR3 protein: CASSIVSRTGELFF
CDR3 DNA: TGTGCCAGTAGTATAGTTTCTCGGACCGGGGAGCTGTTTTTT

CDR3 length: 14
clone size: .
D gene: .
J gene: TRBJ2-1
V gene: TRBV14
CDR3 protein: CASSQDWADNEQFF
CDR3 DNA: TGTGCCAGCAGCCAAGATTGGGCTGATAATGAGCAGTTCTTC

CDR3 length: 15
clone size: .
D gene: .
J gene: TRBJ2-5
V gene: TRBV5-1
CDR3 protein: CASSLESGNGETQYF
CDR3 DNA: TGCGCCAGCAGCTTGGAGTCTGGTAATGGGGAGACCCAGTACTTC

CDR3 length: 13
clone size: .
D gene: .
J gene: TRBJ2-5
V gene: TRBV19
CDR3 protein: CASRPTLGETQYF
CDR3 DNA: TGTGCCAGTAGACCAACCCTGGGTGAGACCCAGTACTTC

CDR3 length: 15
clone size: .
D gene: .
J gene: TRBJ1-5
V gene: TRBV6-5
CDR3 protein: CASSYSRNSNQPQHF
CDR3 DNA: TGTGCCAGCAGTTACTCGAGGAATAGCAATCAGCCCCAGCATTTT

CDR3 length: 19
clone size: .
D gene: TRBD2
J gene: TRBJ2-3
V gene: TRBV9
CDR3 protein: CASSVAWLAGGSGTDTQYF
CDR3 DNA: TGTGCCAGCAGCGTAGCGTGGCTAGCGGGAGGTTCTGGCACAGATACGCAGTATTTT

CDR3 length: 12
clone size: once
D gene: TRBD2
J gene: TRBJ2-5
V gene: TRBV6-6
CDR3 protein: CASSTTSGHSNF
CDR3 DNA: TGTGCCAGCAGTACGACTAGCGGGCACAGTAACTTC

CDR3 length: 14
clone size: few
D gene: .
J gene: TRBJ2-1
V gene: TRBV2
CDR3 protein: CASSERVDYNEQFF
CDR3 DNA: TGTGCCAGCAGTGAACGGGTGGACTACAATGAGCAGTTCTTC

CDR3 length: 12
clone size: .
D gene: .
J gene: TRBJ2-7
V gene: TRBV5-1
CDR3 protein: CASSVGSYEQYF
CDR3 DNA: TGCGCCAGCAGCGTCGGGTCCTACGAGCAGTACTTC

CDR3 length: 15
clone size: .
D gene: TRBD2
J gene: TRBJ2-1
V gene: TRBV5-1
CDR3 protein: CASSLTSGNPNEQFF
CDR3 DNA: TGCGCCAGCAGCTTGACTAGCGGCAATCCCAATGAGCAGTTCTTC

CDR3 length: 15
clone size: once
D gene: .
J gene: TRBJ1-5
V gene: TRBV6-5
CDR3 protein: CASSNSGGPGQPQHF
CDR3 DNA: TGTGCCAGCAGCAACTCAGGAGGACCCGGTCAGCCCCAGCATTTT

CDR3 length: 15
clone size: .
D gene: TRBD1
J gene: TRBJ2-7
V gene: TRBV5-1
CDR3 protein: CASSLAGGLGYEQYF
CDR3 DNA: TGCGCCAGCAGCTTGGCAGGGGGCCTCGGCTACGAGCAGTACTTC

CDR3 length: 13
clone size: .
D gene: .
J gene: TRBJ1-2
V gene: TRBV28
CDR3 protein: CASKVQGLYGYTF
CDR3 DNA: TGTGCCAGCAAAGTACAGGGTCTCTATGGCTACACCTTC

CDR3 length: 15
clone size: once
D gene: .
J gene: TRBJ1-2
V gene: TRBV14
CDR3 protein: CASSPYVRGSYGYTF
CDR3 DNA: TGTGCCAGCAGCCCATATGTCAGGGGATCCTATGGCTACACCTTC